These 5 T cell receptor beta chains came from one sample sequenced in a study of T cell repertoires in cytomegalovirus infection. Antigens of these TCRs are unknown. One entry per CDR3 protein results from TCRdb running MiXCR on the reads. The repertoire holds a few hundred thousand distinct CDR3 sequences, with less than 25% as singletons. The material sequenced was cultured PBMCs, taken from culture after CMV antigen stimulation. These receptors came from a human donor in good health (CMV status not recorded). Some clones in this sample may be carry-over from other donors' samples.

The gene calls are TRBV6-2 or TRBV6-3 and TRBJ2-7, with D hard to call. CDR1 is MNHEY and CDR2 is SVGEGT in the germline V gene. The germline V and J ends were trimmed by 0 bases and 5 bases, with 2 bases remaining between them. The CDR3 has 11 residues. Here the CDR3 reads CASSYSNEQYV. The CDR3 region has the DNA TGTGCCAGCAGTTACTCGAACGAGCAGTACGTC.

This clonotype has only a few counts. This chain connects TRBV19 to TRBJ1-6; 10 bases agree with TRBD1. Losses at the gene ends were 7 bases for V and 13 bases for J; bases not matched to a gene: 7. The germline V gene encodes CDR1 LNHDA and CDR2 SQIVND (reference sequence). The CDR3 totals 13 residues. CDR3 in amino acids: CASTPGQGYPLHF. CDR3 DNA: TGTGCCAGTACCCCGGGACAGGGGTACCCCCTCCACTTT.

This clonotype was picked up many times. The chain uses TRBV19 and TRBJ1-5; 11 bases map to TRBD1. The germline CDR1 and CDR2 sequences are LNHDA and SQIVND (reference sequence). Trimming at V came to 3 bases and at J to 6 bases, leaving 7 bases not matched to a gene. This CDR3 region has 16 residues. CDR3 in DNA: TGTGCCAGTAGTATCCGCGGACAGGGGGCAAGTCAGCCCCAGCATTTT. This codes for CASSIRGQGASQPQHF.

The genes are TRBV12-3 or TRBV12-4 and TRBJ1-5; D call uncertain. V was trimmed by 4 bases and J by 8 bases, leaving 6 bases between them. CDR3 length equals 11 residues. Here the CDR3 reads CASSWVEPQHF. CDR3 in DNA: TGTGCCAGCAGTTGGGTTGAGCCCCAGCATTTT.

V usage is TRBV4-1 and J usage is TRBJ2-1; 8 bases fit TRBD2. CDR1 is MGHRA, CDR2 YSYEKL, per germline. Losses at the gene ends were 2 bases for V and 9 bases for J; bases not matched to a gene: 9. CDR3 length: 15 residues. The CDR3 DNA follows: TGCGCCAGCAGCCAAACCATCGGACTAGCCGGTGAGCAGTTCTTC. Translated: CASSQTIGLAGEQFF.